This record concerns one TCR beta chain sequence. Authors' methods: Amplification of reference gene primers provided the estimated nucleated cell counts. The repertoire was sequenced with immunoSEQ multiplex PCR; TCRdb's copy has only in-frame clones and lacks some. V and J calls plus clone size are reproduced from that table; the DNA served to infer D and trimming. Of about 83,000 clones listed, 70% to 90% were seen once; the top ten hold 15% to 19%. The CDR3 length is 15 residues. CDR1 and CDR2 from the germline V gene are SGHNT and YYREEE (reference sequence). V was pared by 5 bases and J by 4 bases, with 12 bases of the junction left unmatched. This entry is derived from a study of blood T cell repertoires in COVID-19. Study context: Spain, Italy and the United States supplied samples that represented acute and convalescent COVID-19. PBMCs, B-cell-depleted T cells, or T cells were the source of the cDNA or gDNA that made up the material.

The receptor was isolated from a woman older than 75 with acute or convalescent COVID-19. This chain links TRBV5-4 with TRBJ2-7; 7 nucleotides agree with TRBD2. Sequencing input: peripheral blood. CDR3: CASRTQTSPGYEQYF. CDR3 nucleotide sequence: TGTGCCAGCAGGACCCAGACTAGCCCCGGATACGAGCAGTACTTC.